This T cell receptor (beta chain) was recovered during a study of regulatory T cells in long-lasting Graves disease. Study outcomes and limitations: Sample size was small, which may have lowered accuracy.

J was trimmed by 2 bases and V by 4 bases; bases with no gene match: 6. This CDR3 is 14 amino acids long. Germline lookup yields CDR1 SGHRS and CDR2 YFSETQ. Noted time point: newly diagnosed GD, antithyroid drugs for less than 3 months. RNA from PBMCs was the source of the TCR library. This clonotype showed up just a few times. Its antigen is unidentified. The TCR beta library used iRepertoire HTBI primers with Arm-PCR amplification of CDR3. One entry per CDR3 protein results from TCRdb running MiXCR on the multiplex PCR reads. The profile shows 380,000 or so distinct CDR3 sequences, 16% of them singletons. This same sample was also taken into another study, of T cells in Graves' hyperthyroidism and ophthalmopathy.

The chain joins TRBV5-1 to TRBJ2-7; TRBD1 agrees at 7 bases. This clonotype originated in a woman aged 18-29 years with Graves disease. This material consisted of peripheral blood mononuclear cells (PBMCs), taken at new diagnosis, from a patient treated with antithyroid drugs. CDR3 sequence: CASSPGQAAYEQYF. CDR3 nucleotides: TGCGCCAGCAGCCCCGGACAGGCCGCCTACGAGCAGTACTTC. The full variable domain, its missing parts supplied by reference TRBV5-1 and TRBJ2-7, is KAGVTQTPRYLIKTRGQQVTLSCSPISGHRSVSWYQQTPGQGLQFLFEYFSETQRNKGNFPGRFSGRQFSNSRSEMNVSTLELGDSALYLCASSPGQAAYEQYFGPGTRLTVT.